One and the same sample provided the 21 T cell receptor beta chains below, sequenced in a study of blood T cell repertoires in COVID-19. The repertoire was sequenced with immunoSEQ multiplex PCR; TCRdb's copy has only in-frame clones and lacks some. Among some 14,000 clones listed, roughly 80% were seen once. Sequencing was carried out using peripheral blood. The source is a woman aged 80 or older with acute or convalescent COVID-19.

The sample holds a few counts of this clone. J is TRBJ2-5 and V is TRBV4-1, with 11 bases fitting TRBD1. Germline V gives CDR1 MGHRA, CDR2 YSYEKL. The CDR3 length is 15 residues. V shed 4 bases, J shed 5 bases, and the junction held 6 bases outside the gene matches. The CDR3 region is CASSLGQGDAETQYF. The CDR3 nucleotides are TGCGCCAGCAGCCTGGGACAGGGGGACGCGGAGACCCAGTACTTC.

The chain uses TRBV16 and TRBJ1-1, with a possible D match to TRBD1 (6 bases). The CDR3 is made up of 15 amino acids. V gave up 4 bases and J gave up 6 bases, with 18 bases separating them. Germline CDR1 reads KGHSY; CDR2 reads FQNENV. The CDR3 DNA is TGTGCCAGCAGCCCTTTGGGGGGGGGCGCGGCTGAAGCTTTCTTT. Protein: CASSPLGGGAAEAFF.

The chain employs TRBV19 and TRBJ2-2; 8 bases are a match to TRBD1. The J segment lost 4 bases and the V segment lost 6 bases, leaving 1 base of the junction unmatched. CDR1 and CDR2 from the germline V gene are LNHDA and SQIVND (reference sequence). The CDR3 consists of 13 residues. CDR3 sequence reads: CASRTGGTGELFF. CDR3 nucleotide sequence: TGTGCCAGTAGAACAGGGGGCACCGGGGAGCTGTTTTTT.

CDR3 DNA sequence: TGTGCCAGCAGTTTAGCGGGGGGGACTCGGGGGACCCAGTACTTC. This gives the protein CASSLAGGTRGTQYF. The chain uses TRBV28 and TRBJ2-5; TRBD2 matches 9 bases. Trimming took 2 bases from V and 7 from J; bases not matched to a gene: 8. Germline CDR1 MDHEN, CDR2 SYDVKM. CDR3 length: 15 amino acids.

The J gene is TRBJ2-2, the V gene TRBV19; TRBD2 is a possible D gene (6 bases). The CDR3 totals 14 residues. Germline CDR1 and CDR2: LNHDA and SQIVND (reference sequence). The V end lost 7 bases, the J end lost 2 bases, and 11 bases lay between the germline ends. Here the CDR3 reads CASKRGLNTGELFF. DNA of the CDR3: TGTGCCAGTAAAAGGGGACTTAACACCGGGGAGCTGTTTTTT.

This chain joins TRBV5-8 and TRBJ2-5, with 9 nucleotides matching TRBD1. Per the germline V gene, CDR1 is SGHTS and CDR2 is YDEGEE. V trimming: 0 bases; J trimming: 4 bases; junction bases outside the gene matches: 13. The CDR3 runs 18 residues. This chain's CDR3 is CASSLGNPGTGNGETQYF. Written as DNA, the CDR3 is TGTGCCAGCAGCTTGGGCAACCCCGGGACAGGGAATGGAGAGACCCAGTACTTC.

This clone was recorded a few times. The rearrangement joins TRBV6-6 to TRBJ2-1, with 12 bases fitting TRBD2. The germline V gene has CDR1 MNHNY and CDR2 SVGAGI (reference sequence). The CDR3 contains 17 residues. The V and J ends lost 5 bases and 4 bases, in that order; junction bases with no gene match: 9. CDR3 sequence reads: CASSPRLAGDPYNEQFF. DNA of the CDR3: TGTGCCAGCAGTCCTCGACTAGCGGGGGACCCTTACAATGAGCAGTTCTTC.

This clone was found once. The chain joins TRBV18 to TRBJ2-7; D might be TRBD1 (5 bases). The V and J ends lost 3 bases and 1 base respectively, with 16 bases between them. The CDR3 is 16 amino acids. Germline assignment: CDR1 KGHSH and CDR2 LQKENI. For the CDR3, the DNA is TGTGCCAGCTCACCGAGCACTACAGGATCGTCCTACGAGCAGTACTTC. This encodes CASSPSTTGSSYEQYF.

This chain uses TRBV6-1 with TRBJ2-7; no clear D. This CDR3 contains 13 residues. V lost 1 base and J 6 bases, leaving 10 bases between the germline ends. The germline V gene has CDR1 MNHNS and CDR2 SASEGT. CDR3 loop: CASSEGAVGEQYF. CDR3 DNA sequence: TGTGCCAGCAGTGAAGGGGCAGTGGGCGAGCAGTACTTC.

The CDR3, as DNA: TGCGCCAGCAGCCAAGGTACAGGGGGGACCCAGTACTTC. Its protein product is CASSQGTGGTQYF. This chain uses TRBV4-3 with TRBJ2-5; 8 bases map to TRBD1. The germline CDR1 and CDR2 sequences are LGHNA and YSLEER. The CDR3 covers 13 residues. J lost 7 bases, V lost 1 base, and 2 bases had no gene match.

This chain links TRBV5-1 with TRBJ1-6; the match to TRBD1 covers 10 bases. The J segment lost 10 bases and the V segment lost 0 bases, leaving 4 bases of the junction unmatched. The CDR3 spans 15 residues. The germline V gene has CDR1 SGHRS and CDR2 YFSETQ. This chain's CDR3 is CASSLADRGQSPLHF. The CDR3 nucleotides read TGCGCCAGCAGCTTGGCCGACAGGGGGCAGTCACCCCTCCACTTT.

This CDR3 is CASSLQGKGEKLFF. As DNA, the CDR3 is TGTGCCAGCAGCTTACAGGGAAAGGGTGAAAAACTGTTTTTT. The V call is TRBV11-2, the J call TRBJ1-4, with a tentative D call TRBD1 (5 bases). The germline CDR1 and CDR2 sequences are SGHAT and FQNNGV. V lost 2 bases and J 7 bases, leaving 11 bases between the germline ends. This CDR3 is 14 amino acids long.

The CDR3 DNA sequence: TGTGCCAGCAGTTGGCGACAGGGGGCCAATCAGCCCCAGCATTTT. This gives the protein CASSWRQGANQPQHF. This chain connects TRBV28 to TRBJ1-5; 10 nucleotides line up with TRBD1. J was trimmed by 3 bases and V by 4 bases; bases with no gene match: 3. There are 15 residues in the CDR3. Germline CDR1 is MDHEN and CDR2 is SYDVKM. Full variable domain (missing parts from reference TRBV28 and TRBJ1-5): DVKVTQSSRYLVKRTGEKVFLECVQDMDHENMFWYRQDPGLGLRLIYFSYDVKMKEKGDIPEGYSVSREKKERFSLILESASTNQTSMYLCASSWRQGANQPQHFGDGTRLSIL.

V gene TRBV5-1 combines with J gene TRBJ2-7; 15 bases line up with TRBD2. CDR1 and CDR2 from the germline V gene are SGHRS and YFSETQ. V shed 4 bases, J shed 12 bases, and the junction held 8 bases outside the gene matches. This CDR3 has 14 amino acids. The DNA for the CDR3 is TGCGCCAGCAGCGCCGGGACTAGCGGGGGGTTTCGGTACTTC. Its translation is CASSAGTSGGFRYF.

The rearrangement joins TRBV19 to TRBJ2-2; 8 bases fit TRBD1. There are 15 residues in the CDR3. Germline loops: CDR1 LNHDA, CDR2 SQIVND (reference sequence). The V gene end was trimmed by 7 bases and the J gene end by 4 bases; junction bases not matched to a gene: 8. In DNA, the CDR3 is TGTGCCAGTACCTGGACAGGGACGGGCACCGGGGAGCTGTTTTTT. Encoded protein: CASTWTGTGTGELFF.

The chain joins TRBV28 to TRBJ1-1; tentatively, D is TRBD1 (6 bases). This CDR3 is built from 14 residues. Germline V gene lookup returns CDR1 MDHEN and CDR2 SYDVKM. V was clipped by 4 bases and J by 2 bases, with 11 bases between them. Written as DNA, the CDR3 is TGTGCCAGCAGTTCCGGGACAACTAACACTGAAGCTTTCTTT. It is translated as CASSSGTTNTEAFF.

This rearrangement joins TRBV5-4 to TRBJ1-6; D ambiguous. V dropped 0 bases and J dropped 0 bases, with 4 bases sitting between them. The CDR3 is made up of 15 amino acids. Germline CDR1 SGHNT, CDR2 YYREEE (reference sequence). The CDR3 region has the DNA TGTGCCAGCAGCTTGGCCAGCTCCTATAATTCACCCCTCCACTTT. As protein: CASSLASSYNSPLHF.

This chain links TRBV5-6 with TRBJ2-5, with D maybe TRBD1 (7 bases). Germline CDR1 and CDR2: SGHDT and YYEEEE. The CDR3 has 15 amino acids. The V gene lost 6 bases and the J gene lost 4 bases, with 19 bases spanning the gap. This CDR3 reads CASTPRGQGVETQYF. In DNA, the CDR3 is TGTGCCAGCACCCCACGGGGGCAGGGGGTAGAGACCCAGTACTTC.

The sample holds a few counts of this clone. The V call is TRBV7-2, the J call TRBJ1-2; D gene unclear. This CDR3 comprises 14 residues. The V gene lost 5 bases and the J gene lost 8 bases, with 18 bases spanning the gap. Germline V CDR1 and CDR2: SGHTA, FQGNSA. CDR3 DNA sequence: TGTGCCAGCAGCCCGGGGATGGGTACTGGGGGCTACACCTTC. Protein product: CASSPGMGTGGYTF.

J is TRBJ2-2 and V is TRBV7-8, with 8 bases matching TRBD2. Germline CDR1 and CDR2: SGHVS and FQNEAQ. V lost 5 bases, J lost 7 bases, and 6 bases stayed unmatched. The CDR3 runs 14 residues. CDR3 DNA: TGTGCCAGCAGCCCAGCGGGGGCAGGCGGGGAGCTGTTTTTT. Amino acid sequence: CASSPAGAGGELFF. Supplemented by reference TRBV7-8 and TRBJ2-2, the full variable domain reads GAGVSQSPRYKVAKRGQDVALRCDPISGHVSLFWYQQALGQGPEFLTYFQNEAQLDKSGLPSDRFFAERPEGSVSTLKIQRTQQEDSAVYLCASSPAGAGGELFFGEGSRLTVL.

The chain carries TRBV15 and TRBJ1-2; the match to TRBD1 covers 10 bases. V lost 1 base and J lost 8; bases outside the gene matches: 4. Germline lookup yields CDR1 LNHNV and CDR2 YYDKDF (reference sequence). The CDR3 covers 14 residues. The DNA of the CDR3 is TGTGCCACCAGCAGAGGCGGGACAGGGGTCGGCTACACCTTC. Translating it yields CATSRGGTGVGYTF.